The following is a TCR beta chain sequence with its context. Here immunoSEQ multiplex PCR was the method, and the copy in TCRdb shows in-frame clones only, minus some. The data contain around 420,000 clones, roughly 88% of them singletons. The sample originates from a study of blood T cell repertoires in COVID-19. Overall study context: Specimens from acute and convalescent COVID-19 originated in the United States, Italy and Spain.

J was trimmed by 4 bases and V by 1 base; bases with no gene match: 7. CDR1 is SGHRS and CDR2 is YFSETQ in the germline V gene. This CDR3 spans 15 amino acids. Donors were grouped by their self-reported clinical history. Specimen: PBMCs or T cells enriched from blood (not recorded which). The rearrangement uses TRBV5-1 and TRBJ2-5, with 7 bases identical to TRBD2. This clonotype originated in a woman aged 40-49 years with acute COVID-19. CDR3 nucleotides: TGCGCCAGCAGCTTGACCGGGGGGACGTTAGAGACCCAGTACTTC. Residues: CASSLTGGTLETQYF.